This T cell receptor beta chain was sequenced in a study of spatial heterogeneity in lung cancer. On the study more broadly: Sequencing of follow-up PBMC samples took place when they were available, at a median of approximately two years after resection. Each distinct TCR and UMI combination averaged more than ten appearances in raw reads.

Time point denoted: blood at routine non-recurrence follow-up after resection. Unsorted whole RNA from tumor, nontumor lung or frozen PBMC underwent sequencing. In germline, CDR1 is MGHRA, CDR2 YSYEKL. V was cut by 1 base and J by 6 bases, with 15 bases left in between. The CDR3 is made up of 15 amino acids. Individual TCR cDNA molecules each bore their own unique molecular identifier. Using its own MiXCR run on the 5' RACE reads, TCRdb lists one record per CDR3 protein. The sample shows around 47,000 distinct CDR3 sequences, less than 9% of them seen only once. This TCR was sampled from a female donor with early-stage non-small cell lung cancer. V is TRBV4-1 and J is TRBJ1-2; D uncertain. Sequenced material: PBMCs, taken at follow-up. DNA for the CDR3: TGCGCCAGCAGCCAAGTTGACGGGAGGAGGGATGGCTACACCTTC. Translating it yields CASSQVDGRRDGYTF.